This TCR beta chain was sequenced for a study of T cells in Graves' hyperthyroidism and ophthalmopathy. Findings and limits, study-wide: The majority of expanded thyroid clonotypes above 0.001 also appeared in blood. The model made its ophthalmopathy prediction, and onset followed a median about 6.8 months later.

Patients aged 18 to 65 with hyperthyroidism were newly diagnosed, with duration under 2 months. There were TCR beta CDR3 regions amplified from RNA transcripts. With the HTBI primer set, the TCR CDR3 went through a first round of RT-PCR. MiXCR was run by TCRdb on the multiplex PCR reads, yielding one entry per CDR3 protein. The sample shows about 350,000 distinct CDR3 sequences, approximately 15% of them seen only once. The CDR3 sequence is 13 residues long. Germline CDR1 reads DFQATT; CDR2 reads SNEGSKA (reference sequence). Trimming took 3 bases from V and 2 from J, leaving 10 bases between them. The sample holds a few counts of this clonotype. Its antigen remains unknown.

The chain recombines TRBV20-1 with TRBJ1-2; D gene uncertain. The sample consisted of blood. The sequence came from a woman in her twenties or thirties with Graves' hyperthyroidism. The CDR3 bases are TGCAGTGCTAGTTTGCCGGGAAACTATGGCTACACCTTC. Its protein product is CSASLPGNYGYTF.